The T cell receptor beta chain described here comes from a study of T-cell memory formation after mild COVID-19. Notes on the study in general: The main location of contracting CD4+ clones was CM and EM, and that of contracting CD8+ clones was EMRA.

Of note for this clonotype: Its specificity is unknown.

TCRdb independently ran MiXCR on the 5' RACE reads; one entry per CDR3 protein. The repertoire holds 300,000 to 350,000 distinct CDR3 sequences, roughly 13% seen once, with roughly 23% in the top ten. The sample comprised PBMCs or a T cell subset sorted from them (not recorded which). This clonotype was obtained from a man younger than 35 who had mild COVID-19 (a few samples of this study predate the infection). Cell type and time point are not known.

CDR3 amino acids: CASRSAYSSVTEAFF. In DNA, the CDR3 is TGTGCCAGCAGATCGGCGTATAGCTCGGTCACTGAAGCTTTCTTT. V is TRBV7-2 and J is TRBJ1-1; D unclear. The germline V gene encodes CDR1 SGHTA and CDR2 FQGNSA. With 6 bases removed from V and 4 bases from J, the gap between germline ends came to 18 bases. This CDR3 has 15 amino acids.